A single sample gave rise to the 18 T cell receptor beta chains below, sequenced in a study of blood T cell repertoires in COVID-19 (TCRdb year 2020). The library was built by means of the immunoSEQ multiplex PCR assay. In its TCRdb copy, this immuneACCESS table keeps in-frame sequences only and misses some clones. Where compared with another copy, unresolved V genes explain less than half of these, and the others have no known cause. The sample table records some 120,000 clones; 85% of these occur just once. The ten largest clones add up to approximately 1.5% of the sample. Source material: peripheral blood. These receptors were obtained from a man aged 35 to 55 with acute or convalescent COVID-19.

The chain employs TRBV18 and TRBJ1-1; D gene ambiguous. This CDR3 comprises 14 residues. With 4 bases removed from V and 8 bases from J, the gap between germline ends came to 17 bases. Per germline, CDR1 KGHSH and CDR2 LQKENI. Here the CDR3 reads CASSHGRQDGEAFF. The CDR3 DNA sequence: TGTGCCAGCTCACACGGGAGGCAGGACGGGGAAGCTTTCTTT.

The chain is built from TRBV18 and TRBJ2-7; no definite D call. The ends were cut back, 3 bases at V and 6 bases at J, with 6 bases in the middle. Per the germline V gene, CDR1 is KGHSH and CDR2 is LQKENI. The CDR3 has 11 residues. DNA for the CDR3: TGTGCCAGCTCACCCTCCGGCGAGCAGTACTTC. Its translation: CASSPSGEQYF.

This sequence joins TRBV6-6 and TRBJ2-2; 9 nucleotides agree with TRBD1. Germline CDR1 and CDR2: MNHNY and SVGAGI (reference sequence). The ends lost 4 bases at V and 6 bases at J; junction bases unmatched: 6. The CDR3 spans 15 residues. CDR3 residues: CASSFTGGESGELFF. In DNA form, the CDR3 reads TGTGCCAGCAGTTTTACAGGGGGCGAATCCGGGGAGCTGTTTTTT.

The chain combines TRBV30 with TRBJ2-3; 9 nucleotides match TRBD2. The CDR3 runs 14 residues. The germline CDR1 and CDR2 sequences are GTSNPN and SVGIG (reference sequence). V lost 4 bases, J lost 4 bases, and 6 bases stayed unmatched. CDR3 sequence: CAWIRGGRADTQYF. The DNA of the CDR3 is TGTGCCTGGATACGGGGCGGGAGGGCAGATACGCAGTATTTT.

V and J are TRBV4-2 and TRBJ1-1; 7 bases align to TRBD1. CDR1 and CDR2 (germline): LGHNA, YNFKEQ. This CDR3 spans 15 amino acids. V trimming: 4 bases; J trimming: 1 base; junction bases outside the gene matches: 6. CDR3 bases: TGTGCCAGCAGCCGGAGACAGGGAGGGAACACTGAAGCTTTCTTT. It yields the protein CASSRRQGGNTEAFF.

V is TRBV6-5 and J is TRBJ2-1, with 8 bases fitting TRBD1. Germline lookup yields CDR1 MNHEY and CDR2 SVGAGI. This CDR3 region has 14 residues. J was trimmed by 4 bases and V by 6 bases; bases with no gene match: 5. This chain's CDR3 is CASSNRGTYNEQFF. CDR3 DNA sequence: TGTGCCAGCAGCAACAGGGGGACATACAATGAGCAGTTCTTC.

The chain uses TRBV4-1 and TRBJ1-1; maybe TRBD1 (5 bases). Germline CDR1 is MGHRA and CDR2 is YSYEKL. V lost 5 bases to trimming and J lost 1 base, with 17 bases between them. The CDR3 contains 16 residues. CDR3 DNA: TGCGCCAGCAGCGCGGGGCGCTCCTGGGGGAACACTGAAGCTTTCTTT. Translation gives CASSAGRSWGNTEAFF.

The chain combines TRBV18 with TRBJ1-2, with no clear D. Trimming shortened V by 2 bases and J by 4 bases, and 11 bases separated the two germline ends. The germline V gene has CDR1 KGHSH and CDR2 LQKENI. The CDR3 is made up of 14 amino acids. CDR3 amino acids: CASSPESRSYGYTF. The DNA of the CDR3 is TGTGCCAGCTCACCAGAGTCTCGGAGCTATGGCTACACCTTC.

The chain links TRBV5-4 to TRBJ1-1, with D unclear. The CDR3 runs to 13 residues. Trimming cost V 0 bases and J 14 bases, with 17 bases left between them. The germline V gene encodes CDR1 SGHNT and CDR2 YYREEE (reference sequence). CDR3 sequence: CASSLAYSQGRFF. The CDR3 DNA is TGTGCCAGCAGCTTGGCCTACAGCCAAGGCCGGTTCTTT.

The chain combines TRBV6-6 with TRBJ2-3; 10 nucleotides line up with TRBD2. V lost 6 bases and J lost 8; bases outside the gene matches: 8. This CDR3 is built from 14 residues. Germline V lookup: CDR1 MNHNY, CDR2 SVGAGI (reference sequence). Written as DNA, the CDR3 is TGTGCCAGCAGCTACGGAGCGGGGGGGCGTACGCAGTATTTT. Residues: CASSYGAGGRTQYF.

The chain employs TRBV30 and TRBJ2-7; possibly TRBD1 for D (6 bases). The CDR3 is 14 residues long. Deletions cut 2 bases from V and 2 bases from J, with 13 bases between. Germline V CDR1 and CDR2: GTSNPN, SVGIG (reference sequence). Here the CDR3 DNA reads TGTGCCTGGAGTCCACCGAGGGGGACCTACGAGCAGTACTTC. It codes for CAWSPPRGTYEQYF.

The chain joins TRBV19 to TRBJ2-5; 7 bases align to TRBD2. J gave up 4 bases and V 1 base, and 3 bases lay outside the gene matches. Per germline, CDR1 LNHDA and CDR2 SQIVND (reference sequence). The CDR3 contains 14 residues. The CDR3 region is CASSIGLAVETQYF. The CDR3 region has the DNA TGTGCCAGTAGTATAGGACTAGCAGTAGAGACCCAGTACTTC.

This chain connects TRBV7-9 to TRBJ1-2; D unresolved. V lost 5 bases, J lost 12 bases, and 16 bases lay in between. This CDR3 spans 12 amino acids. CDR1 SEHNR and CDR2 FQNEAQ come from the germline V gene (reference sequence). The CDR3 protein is CASSLSYGSDTF. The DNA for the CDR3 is TGTGCCAGCAGCCTCAGTTATGGTTCAGACACCTTC.

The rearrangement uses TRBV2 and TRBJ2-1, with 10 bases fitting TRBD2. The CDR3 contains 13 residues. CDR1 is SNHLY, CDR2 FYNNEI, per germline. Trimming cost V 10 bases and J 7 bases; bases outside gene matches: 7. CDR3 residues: CATSGRVPNEQFF. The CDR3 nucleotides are TGTGCCACTAGCGGGAGAGTGCCGAATGAGCAGTTCTTC.

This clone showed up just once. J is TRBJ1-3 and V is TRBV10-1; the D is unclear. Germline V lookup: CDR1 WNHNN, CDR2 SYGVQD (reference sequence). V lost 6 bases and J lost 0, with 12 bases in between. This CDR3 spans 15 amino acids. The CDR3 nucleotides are TGCGCCAGCAGGGTGGAGGGCCCCTCTGGAAACACCATATATTTT. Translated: CASRVEGPSGNTIYF.

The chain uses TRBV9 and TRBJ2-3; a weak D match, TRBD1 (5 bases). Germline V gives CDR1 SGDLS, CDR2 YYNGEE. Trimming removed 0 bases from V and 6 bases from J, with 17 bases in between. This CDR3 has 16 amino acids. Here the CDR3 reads CASSVVGRALRDTQYF. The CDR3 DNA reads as TGTGCCAGCAGCGTAGTGGGCAGGGCCCTCAGGGATACGCAGTATTTT.

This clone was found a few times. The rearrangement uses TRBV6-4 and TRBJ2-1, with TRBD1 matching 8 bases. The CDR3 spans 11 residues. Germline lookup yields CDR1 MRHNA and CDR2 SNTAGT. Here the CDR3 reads CAGQGNNEQFF. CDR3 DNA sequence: TGTGCAGGACAGGGTAACAATGAGCAGTTCTTC.

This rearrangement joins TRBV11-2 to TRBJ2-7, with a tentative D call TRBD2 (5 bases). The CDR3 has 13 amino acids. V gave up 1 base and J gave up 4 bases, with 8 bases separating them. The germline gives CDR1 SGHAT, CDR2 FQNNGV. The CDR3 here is CASSLASGYEQYF. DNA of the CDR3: TGTGCCAGCAGCTTAGCCTCGGGGTACGAGCAGTACTTC.